This passage covers 19 T cell receptor beta chains from one sample sequenced in a study of preoperative IRX-2 immunotherapy in early breast cancer. The table came from immunoSEQ multiplex PCR; TCRdb's copy has only in-frame clones and leaves some out. The sample includes around 38,000 clones, 70% to 85% of them seen just once. Stated treatment: preoperative locoregional IRX-2 cytokine immunotherapy. This sample comprised tumor tissue, obtained after IRX-2 immunotherapy. The receptors derive from a human donor with breast cancer.

The chain is built from TRBV7-4 and TRBJ2-5, with D possibly matching TRBD1 (5 bases). The V end lost 5 bases, the J end lost 7 bases, and 20 bases lay between the germline ends. The length of the CDR3 is 15 residues. The germline V gene has CDR1 SGHVT and CDR2 SQSDAQ. This CDR3 is CASSEPSARQGTQYF. The CDR3 DNA sequence: TGTGCCAGCAGCGAACCCTCGGCCAGGCAGGGGACCCAGTACTTC.

The rearrangement joins TRBV6-8 to TRBJ1-2; TRBD1 agrees at 8 bases. The CDR3 spans 14 residues. After removal of 4 bases from V and 5 bases from J, the junction contained 6 bases not matched to a gene. The germline V gene has CDR1 MNHGY and CDR2 SAAAGT. The CDR3 loop reads CASSSDRAGYGYTF. DNA for the CDR3: TGTGCCAGCAGTTCGGACAGGGCTGGGTATGGCTACACCTTC.

The chain combines TRBV15 with TRBJ2-2; 8 bases map to TRBD2. In germline, CDR1 is LNHNV, CDR2 YYDKDF (reference sequence). CDR3 length: 14 residues. Unmatched junction bases numbered 7, after V lost 6 bases and J lost 7 bases. CDR3 loop: CATREREFNGELFF. CDR3 bases: TGTGCCACCAGGGAGCGGGAGTTCAACGGGGAGCTGTTTTTT.

This clone was seen only once. The chain employs TRBV6-8 and TRBJ2-3; tentatively, D is TRBD1 or TRBD2 (5 bases each). The CDR3 contains 12 residues. V shed 11 bases and J shed 3 bases, with 12 bases lying between them. Germline CDR1 reads MNHGY; CDR2 reads SAAAGT. CDR3 protein: CAARGGTDTQYF. CDR3 in DNA: TGTGCCGCCCGTGGGGGTACAGATACGCAGTATTTT.

The rearrangement links TRBV5-1 to TRBJ1-2; tentative D call: TRBD1 (5 bases). CDR1 is SGHRS and CDR2 is YFSETQ in the germline V gene. This CDR3 has 15 amino acids. The germline V and J ends were trimmed by 0 bases and 8 bases, with 17 bases remaining between them. CDR3 protein: CASSLVAAPQGGYTF. DNA for the CDR3: TGCGCCAGCAGCTTGGTGGCGGCCCCCCAGGGAGGCTACACCTTC. The full variable domain, its missing parts supplied by reference TRBV5-1 and TRBJ1-2, is KAGVTQTPRYLIKTRGQQVTLSCSPISGHRSVSWYQQTPGQGLQFLFEYFSETQRNKGNFPGRFSGRQFSNSRSEMNVSTLELGDSALYLCASSLVAAPQGGYTFGSGTRLTVV.

The genes are TRBV11-3 and TRBJ2-5; no clear D gene. The CDR3 consists of 17 residues. The V and J ends lost 3 bases and 4 bases respectively, with 21 bases between them. From germline, CDR1 is SGHNT and CDR2 YENEEA. As DNA, the CDR3 is TGTGCCAGCAGCTTGGCTTCGACATTCTCCTCGACAGAGACCCAGTACTTC. Translated, it gives CASSLASTFSSTETQYF.

In this sample, this clone is medium-sized. The gene calls are TRBV7-7 and TRBJ2-7, with a weak D call TRBD1 (5 bases). The CDR3 has 14 residues. The germline V and J ends were trimmed by 5 bases and 3 bases, with 14 bases remaining between them. Germline loops: CDR1 SSHAT, CDR2 FNYEAQ (reference sequence). The CDR3 region is CASSQSLGDYEQYF. CDR3 sequence (DNA): TGTGCCAGCAGCCAAAGTCTAGGGGACTACGAGCAGTACTTC.

The chain employs TRBV7-6 and TRBJ1-3; the D gene is possibly TRBD1 (5 bases). V lost 3 bases, J lost 2 bases, and 17 bases lay in between. The CDR3 extends over 17 amino acids. The V gene's germline CDR1 is SGHVS and CDR2 FNYEAQ. CDR3 region: CASSFRLGEGAGNTIYF. In DNA, the CDR3 is TGTGCCAGCAGCTTCCGGCTCGGGGAAGGGGCTGGAAACACCATATATTTT.

J is TRBJ2-7 and V is TRBV19; D assignment may be TRBD1 or TRBD2 (5 bases each). Looked up from germline, CDR1 is LNHDA and CDR2 is SQIVND (reference sequence). The V and J ends lost 8 bases and 1 base respectively, with 18 bases between them. This CDR3 is built from 15 residues. CDR3 amino acids: CASASGPGTSYEQYF. The CDR3 nucleotides read TGTGCCAGTGCCTCGGGACCGGGAACGTCCTACGAGCAGTACTTC.

This clone qualifies as medium-sized (0.01 to 0.1%). V and J are TRBV11-3 and TRBJ1-4; TRBD1 agrees at 9 bases. V dropped 6 bases and J dropped 9; count of bases not matched to a gene: 8. The CDR3 totals 14 residues. The germline gives CDR1 SGHNT, CDR2 YENEEA. CDR3 loop: CASSSDRGRKKLFF. CDR3 in DNA: TGTGCCAGCAGTTCTGACAGGGGGAGGAAAAAACTGTTTTTT.

This clone was found a few times. This chain uses TRBV6-8 with TRBJ1-5; tentative D call: TRBD1 (6 bases). The V end lost 6 bases, the J end lost 6 bases, and 18 bases lay between the germline ends. The CDR3 extends over 15 amino acids. Germline V CDR1 and CDR2: MNHGY, SAAAGT. The chain's CDR3 is CASRDGGGAGQPQHF. As DNA, the CDR3 is TGTGCCAGCAGAGATGGTGGGGGCGCGGGTCAGCCCCAGCATTTT.

This clone was recorded only once. This chain uses TRBV29-1 with TRBJ2-5; no reliable D call. Germline V gene lookup returns CDR1 SQVTM and CDR2 ANQGSEA. CDR3 length equals 13 residues. Trimming took off 5 bases at V and 0 bases at J, with 10 bases between the two ends. The CDR3 is CSVRGQYQETQYF. The CDR3 coding sequence is TGCAGCGTTAGAGGCCAGTACCAAGAGACCCAGTACTTC.

The sample holds a few counts of this clone. This chain joins TRBV11-3 and TRBJ1-2; D gene unclear. CDR1 is SGHNT and CDR2 is YENEEA in the germline V gene. This CDR3 region has 14 residues. Deletions cut 1 base from V and 1 base from J, with 7 bases between. The CDR3 nucleotides are TGTGCCAGCAGCTTAGGACAAAATAACTATGGCTACACCTTC. Its protein is CASSLGQNNYGYTF.

The chain combines TRBV28 with TRBJ1-4; D ambiguous. The CDR3 runs 16 residues. V lost 6 bases to trimming and J lost 3 bases, with 17 bases between them. Germline V lookup: CDR1 MDHEN, CDR2 SYDVKM. The CDR3 nucleotides are TGTGCCAGCAGCACCATCGGCGGGGTGGCTAATGAAAAACTGTTTTTT. This gives the protein CASSTIGGVANEKLFF. The full variable domain, in which reference TRBV28 and TRBJ1-4 provide the parts outside the CDR3, is DVKVTQSSRYLVKRTGEKVFLECVQDMDHENMFWYRQDPGLGLRLIYFSYDVKMKEKGDIPEGYSVSREKKERFSLILESASTNQTSMYLCASSTIGGVANEKLFFGSGTQLSVL.

This chain connects TRBV19 to TRBJ2-2, with D perhaps TRBD1 (5 bases). Germline lookup yields CDR1 LNHDA and CDR2 SQIVND (reference sequence). The length of the CDR3 is 14 residues. V lost 5 bases and J lost 2, with 9 bases in between. The CDR3 DNA follows: TGTGCCAGTAGTGAGACAGTAAACACCGGGGAGCTGTTTTTT. As protein: CASSETVNTGELFF.

J is TRBJ1-2 and V is TRBV6-8; D uncertain. This CDR3 spans 12 amino acids. The germline CDR1 and CDR2 sequences are MNHGY and SAAAGT. Trimming stripped 6 bases from V and 4 bases from J, with 9 bases between. The CDR3 coding sequence is TGTGCCAGCAGGGACTTGATCTATGGCTACACCTTC. This sequence encodes CASRDLIYGYTF.

The chain combines TRBV28 with TRBJ1-1, with 8 bases lining up with TRBD1. Germline V gives CDR1 MDHEN, CDR2 SYDVKM. Trimming took 10 bases from V and 4 from J; bases not matched to a gene: 8. The CDR3 covers 13 residues. The CDR3 is CAIDRGGTTEAFF. Here the CDR3 DNA reads TGTGCCATTGACAGGGGTGGGACCACTGAAGCTTTCTTT.

J is TRBJ1-1 and V is TRBV11-3; 7 bases match TRBD1. The trim removed 2 bases at V and 5 bases at J, leaving 5 bases unmatched. This CDR3 has 14 amino acids. The germline V gene encodes CDR1 SGHNT and CDR2 YENEEA. This CDR3 is CASSLQGGRTEAFF. CDR3 in DNA: TGTGCCAGCAGCTTACAGGGGGGACGGACTGAAGCTTTCTTT. Looking up the rest from reference TRBV11-3 and TRBJ1-1 gives the full variable domain: EAGVVQSPRYKIIEKKQPVAFWCNPISGHNTLYWYLQNLGQGPELLIRYENEEAVDDSQLPKDRFSAERLKGVDSTLKIQPAELGDSAVYLCASSLQGGRTEAFFGQGTRLTVV.

The V call is TRBV18, the J call TRBJ1-3, with D possibly being TRBD1 (6 bases). V was pared by 6 bases and J by 0 bases, with 12 bases between. The CDR3 consists of 15 residues. Germline-derived CDR1 and CDR2 are KGHSH and LQKENI. In DNA form, the CDR3 reads TGTGCCAGCTCGGAGCGACAGGTCTCTGGAAACACCATATATTTT. Amino acids: CASSERQVSGNTIYF.